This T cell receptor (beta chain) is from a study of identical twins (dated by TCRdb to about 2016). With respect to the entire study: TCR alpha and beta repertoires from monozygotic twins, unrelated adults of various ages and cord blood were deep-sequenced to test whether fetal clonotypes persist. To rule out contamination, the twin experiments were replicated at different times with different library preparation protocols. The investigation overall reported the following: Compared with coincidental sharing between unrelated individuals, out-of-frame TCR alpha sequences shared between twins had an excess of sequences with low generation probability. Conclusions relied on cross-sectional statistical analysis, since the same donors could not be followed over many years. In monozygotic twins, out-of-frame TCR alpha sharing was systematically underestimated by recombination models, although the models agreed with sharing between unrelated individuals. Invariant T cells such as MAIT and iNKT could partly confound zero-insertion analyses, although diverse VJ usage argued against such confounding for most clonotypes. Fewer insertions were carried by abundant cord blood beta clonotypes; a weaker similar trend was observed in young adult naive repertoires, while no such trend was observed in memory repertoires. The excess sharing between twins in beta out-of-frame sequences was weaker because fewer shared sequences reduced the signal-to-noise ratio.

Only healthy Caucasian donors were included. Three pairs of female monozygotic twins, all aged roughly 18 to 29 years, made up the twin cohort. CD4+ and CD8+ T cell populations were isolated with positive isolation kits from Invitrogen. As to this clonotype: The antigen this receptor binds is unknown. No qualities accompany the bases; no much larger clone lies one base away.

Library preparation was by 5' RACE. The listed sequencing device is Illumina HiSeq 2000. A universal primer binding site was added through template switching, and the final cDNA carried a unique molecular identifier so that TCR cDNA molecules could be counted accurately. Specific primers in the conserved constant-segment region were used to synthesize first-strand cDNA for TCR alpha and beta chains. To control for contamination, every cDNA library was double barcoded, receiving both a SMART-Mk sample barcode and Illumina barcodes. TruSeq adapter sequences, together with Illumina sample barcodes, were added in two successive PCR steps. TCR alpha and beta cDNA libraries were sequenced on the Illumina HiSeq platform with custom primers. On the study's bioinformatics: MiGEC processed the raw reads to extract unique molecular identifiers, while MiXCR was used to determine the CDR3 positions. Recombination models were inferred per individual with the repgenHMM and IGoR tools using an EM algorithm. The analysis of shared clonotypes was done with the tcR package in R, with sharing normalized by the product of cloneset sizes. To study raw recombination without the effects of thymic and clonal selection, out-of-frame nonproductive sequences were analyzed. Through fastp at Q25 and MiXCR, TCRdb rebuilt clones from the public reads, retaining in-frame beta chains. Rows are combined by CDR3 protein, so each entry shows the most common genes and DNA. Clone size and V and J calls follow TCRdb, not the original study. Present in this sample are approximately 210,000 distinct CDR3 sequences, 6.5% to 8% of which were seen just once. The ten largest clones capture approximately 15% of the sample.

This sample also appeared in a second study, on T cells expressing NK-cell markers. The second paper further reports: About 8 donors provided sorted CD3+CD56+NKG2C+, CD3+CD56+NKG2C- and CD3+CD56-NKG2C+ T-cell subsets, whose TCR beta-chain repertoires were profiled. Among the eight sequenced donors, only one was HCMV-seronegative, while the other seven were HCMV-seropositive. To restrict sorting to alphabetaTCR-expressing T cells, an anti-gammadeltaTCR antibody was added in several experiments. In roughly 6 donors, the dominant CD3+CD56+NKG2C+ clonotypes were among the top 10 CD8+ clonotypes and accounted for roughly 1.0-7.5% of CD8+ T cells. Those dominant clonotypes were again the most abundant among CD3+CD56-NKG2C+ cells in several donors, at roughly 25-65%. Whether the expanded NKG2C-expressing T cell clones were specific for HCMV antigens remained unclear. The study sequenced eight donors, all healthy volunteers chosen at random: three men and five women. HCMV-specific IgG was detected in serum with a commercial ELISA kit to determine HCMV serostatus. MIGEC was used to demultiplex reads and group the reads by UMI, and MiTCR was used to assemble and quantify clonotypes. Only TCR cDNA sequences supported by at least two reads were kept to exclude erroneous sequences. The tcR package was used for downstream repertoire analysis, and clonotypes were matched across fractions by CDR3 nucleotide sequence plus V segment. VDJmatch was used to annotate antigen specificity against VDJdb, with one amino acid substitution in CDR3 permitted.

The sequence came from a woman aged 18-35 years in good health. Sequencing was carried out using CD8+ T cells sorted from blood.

Here is the DNA: TGTGCCAGCAGCTTAGTGGGGGCAGCGAACACCGGGGAGCTGTTTTTT. This codes for CASSLVGAANTGELFF. The receptor chain draws on TRBV7-6 and TRBJ2-2; the best D guess is TRBD1, with 6 bases matching. CDR3 length: 16 amino acids, cysteine to phenylalanine. The retained sequence is limited to the CDR3, 48 bases, with the frame set at the first base. V drops 1 base and J drops 0 bases, leaving 9 bases in between. CDR1 and CDR2, per the germline V gene, are SGHVS and FNYEAQ.